This TCR beta chain originates from a study of yellow fever vaccine responses in identical twins. One entry per CDR3 protein results from TCRdb running MiXCR on the RT-PCR reads. The profile shows 1,200 or so distinct CDR3 sequences, roughly nine tenths of them singletons. For this clonotype: Its antigen is not known.

Overall study results and limits: As reported, the vaccine T cell response of twins seemed partly convergent and partly personalized.

The source of this sequence is a female donor who received the yellow fever vaccine. The sequences come from T cells from blood (PBMCs), unsorted or a sorted subset (not recorded which), collected before or after yellow fever vaccination (not recorded which).

This CDR3 is CASSSSGGRDTQYF. DNA for the CDR3: TGTGCCAGCAGCTCTAGCGGGGGGAGAGATACGCAGTATTTT. The genes are TRBV7-2 and TRBJ2-3; TRBD2 matches at 11 bases. The CDR3 loop spans 14 amino acids. CDR1 and CDR2 from the germline V gene are SGHTA and FQGNSA. Trimming at V came to 4 bases and at J to 5 bases, leaving 2 bases not matched to a gene.